Given below is one T cell receptor beta chain in context. The source of the sample is a study of T cell changes during pregnancy in multiple sclerosis. Sequencing used immunoSEQ multiplex PCR; TCRdb keeps in-frame clones, though not all of them. The sample carries over 60,000 clones, 91% recorded once. CDR3 length equals 16 residues. Germline V gives CDR1 SEHNR, CDR2 FQNEAQ (reference sequence). V lost 0 bases to trimming and J lost 6 bases; unmatched junction nucleotides: 2. Sequenced here: CD4+ T cells from peripheral blood mononuclear cells, sampled in the third trimester of pregnancy. The J gene is TRBJ2-2, the V gene TRBV7-9, with 12 bases matching TRBD1. The sequence was collected from a female donor in good health, enrolled as a control in a pregnancy study. CDR3 in amino acids: CASSLAGQGAAGELFF. The CDR3 DNA reads as TGTGCCAGCAGCTTAGCGGGACAGGGGGCGGCCGGGGAGCTGTTTTTT.